This TCR beta chain was identified in a study of T cell repertoires in cytomegalovirus infection. This clonotype was detected only a few times. Its antigen is currently unknown. TCRdb recomputed calls from the reads with MiXCR, one row per CDR3 protein. The data contain about 770,000 distinct CDR3 sequences, just under 30% of them singletons. Here the sequenced sample was cultured CD8+ T cells from PBMCs, taken from culture after CMV antigen stimulation. This receptor was identified in a human donor in good health (CMV status not recorded). Some clones in this sample may be carry-over from other donors' samples.

The CDR3 spells CASSDDRLGGFGYTF. The CDR3 region has the DNA TGTGCCAGCAGCGACGATAGACTGGGGGGCTTTGGCTACACCTTC. V usage is TRBV7-9 and J usage is TRBJ1-2, with D perhaps TRBD1 (6 bases). CDR3 size: 15 residues. Germline V gives CDR1 SEHNR, CDR2 FQNEAQ (reference sequence). Trimming shortened V by 5 bases and J by 7 bases, and 20 bases separated the two germline ends.